This entry lists 9 T cell receptor beta chains sequenced from one sample in a study of blood T cell repertoires in COVID-19. The repertoire was sequenced with immunoSEQ multiplex PCR; TCRdb's copy has only in-frame clones and lacks some. The repertoire includes some 160,000 clones, more than 75% of them detected once, and about 2.6% sits in the top ten. The source material was peripheral blood. The receptor source for this set is a woman over 75 with COVID-19, enrolled during active disease.

This clone was seen once. The chain's CDR3 is CASSPGQEGGYGYTF. CDR3 nucleotides: TGCGCCAGCAGCCCTGGACAGGAAGGGGGCTATGGCTACACCTTC. The J gene is TRBJ1-2, the V gene TRBV5-1, with 7 bases matching TRBD1. J was trimmed by 4 bases and V by 4 bases; bases with no gene match: 10. There are 15 residues in the CDR3. CDR1 is SGHRS and CDR2 is YFSETQ in the germline V gene.

Comment on this clone: A single base separates this from a much larger clone, so it may be a read error. The CDR3 spells CASSLSLYGYTF. The CDR3 DNA sequence: TGTGCCAGCAGTTTATCCCTCTATGGCTACACCTTC. This chain joins TRBV28 and TRBJ1-2; D is ambiguous. V lost 1 base to trimming and J lost 4 bases, with 4 bases between them. The CDR3 is made up of 12 amino acids. CDR1 and CDR2 (germline): MDHEN, SYDVKM.

The chain couples TRBV6-5 to TRBJ1-1; D is possibly TRBD1 (6 bases). This CDR3 is built from 14 residues. V dropped 4 bases and J dropped 1 base, with 10 bases sitting between them. Germline-derived CDR1 and CDR2 are MNHEY and SVGAGI. CDR3 sequence (DNA): TGTGCCAGCAGTTTGGGGGCGAGGAACACTGAAGCTTTCTTT. Amino acids: CASSLGARNTEAFF.

The rearrangement links TRBV13 to TRBJ2-2, with 10 bases aligning to TRBD2. From germline, CDR1 is PRHDT and CDR2 FYEKMQ (reference sequence). The ends lost 3 bases at V and 6 bases at J; junction bases unmatched: 13. The CDR3 spans 18 residues. Here the CDR3 reads CASSFLAGVDSSAGELFF. DNA for the CDR3: TGTGCCAGCAGCTTTCTAGCGGGAGTAGATTCGTCGGCCGGGGAGCTGTTTTTT.

V and J are TRBV12-3 or TRBV12-4 and TRBJ2-3; D unclear. The CDR3 extends over 12 amino acids. Trimming stripped 6 bases from V and 6 bases from J, with 10 bases between. The CDR3 loop is CASSTTRDTQYF. The CDR3 nucleotides read TGTGCCAGCAGCACAACGAGGGATACGCAGTATTTT.

This sequence joins TRBV3-1 (or the pseudogene TRBV3-2) and TRBJ2-3, with a weak D call TRBD2 (6 bases). The CDR3 has 17 amino acids. The V end was cut by 2 bases, the J end by 0 bases, with 15 bases between. Germline CDR1 reads LGHDT; CDR2 reads YNNKEL (reference sequence). In DNA, the CDR3 is TGTGCCAGCAGCCAACTGAAAACCGGGACTAGCACAGATACGCAGTATTTT. Its translation is CASSQLKTGTSTDTQYF.

The CDR3 loop reads CASMRQGTTLNSPLHF. For the CDR3, the DNA is TGTGCCAGCATGAGACAGGGAACTACCCTTAATTCACCCCTCCACTTT. The genes are TRBV27 and TRBJ1-6; 7 bases align to TRBD1. From germline, CDR1 is MNHEY and CDR2 SMNVEV (reference sequence). This CDR3 region has 16 residues. Trimming took 7 bases from V and 6 from J; bases not matched to a gene: 12.

The chain links TRBV28 to TRBJ1-2; the D gene is possibly TRBD1 (6 bases). This CDR3 spans 15 amino acids. CDR1 and CDR2 from the germline V gene are MDHEN and SYDVKM. Deletions cut 1 base from V and 2 bases from J, with 11 bases between. This CDR3 is CASSLSPTGNYGYTF. The CDR3, as DNA: TGTGCCAGCAGTTTATCTCCAACAGGGAACTATGGCTACACCTTC.

This clone occurred a few times. The CDR3 loop reads CASSYRGRGTDTQYF. The CDR3 nucleotides are TGTGCCAGCAGTTACAGGGGGAGGGGCACAGATACGCAGTATTTT. This chain joins TRBV6-2 or TRBV6-3 and TRBJ2-3; D perhaps matches TRBD2 (7 bases). V was shortened by 2 bases and J by 1 base, with 10 bases between the two germline ends. The germline CDR1 and CDR2 sequences are MNHEY and SVGEGT. CDR3 size: 15 residues.